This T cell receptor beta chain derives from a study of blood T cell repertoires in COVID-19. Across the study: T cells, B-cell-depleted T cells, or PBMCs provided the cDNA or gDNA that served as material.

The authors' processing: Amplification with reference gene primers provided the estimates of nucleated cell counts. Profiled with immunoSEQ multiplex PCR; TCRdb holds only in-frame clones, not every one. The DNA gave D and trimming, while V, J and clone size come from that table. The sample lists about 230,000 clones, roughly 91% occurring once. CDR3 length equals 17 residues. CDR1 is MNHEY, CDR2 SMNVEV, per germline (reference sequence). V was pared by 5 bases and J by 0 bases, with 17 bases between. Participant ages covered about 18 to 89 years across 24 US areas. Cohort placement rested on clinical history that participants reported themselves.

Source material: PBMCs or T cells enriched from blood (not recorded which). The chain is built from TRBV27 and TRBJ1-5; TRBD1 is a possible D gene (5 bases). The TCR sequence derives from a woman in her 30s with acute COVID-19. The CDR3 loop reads CASSHHRQTDSNQPQHF. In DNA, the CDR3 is TGTGCCAGCAGTCACCACCGACAGACAGATAGCAATCAGCCCCAGCATTTT.